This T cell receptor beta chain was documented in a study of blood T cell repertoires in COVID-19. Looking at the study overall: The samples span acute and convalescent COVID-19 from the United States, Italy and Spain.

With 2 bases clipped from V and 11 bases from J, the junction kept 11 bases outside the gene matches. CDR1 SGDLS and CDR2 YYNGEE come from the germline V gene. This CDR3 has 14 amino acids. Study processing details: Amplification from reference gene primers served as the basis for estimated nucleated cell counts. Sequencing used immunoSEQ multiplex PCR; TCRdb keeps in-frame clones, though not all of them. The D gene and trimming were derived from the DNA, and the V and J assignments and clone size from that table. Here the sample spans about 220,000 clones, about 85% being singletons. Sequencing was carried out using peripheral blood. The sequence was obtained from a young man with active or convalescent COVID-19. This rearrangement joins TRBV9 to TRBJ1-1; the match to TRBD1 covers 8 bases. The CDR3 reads CASSVGQGRQWAFF. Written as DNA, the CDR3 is TGTGCCAGCAGCGTCGGACAGGGCAGACAGTGGGCTTTCTTT.